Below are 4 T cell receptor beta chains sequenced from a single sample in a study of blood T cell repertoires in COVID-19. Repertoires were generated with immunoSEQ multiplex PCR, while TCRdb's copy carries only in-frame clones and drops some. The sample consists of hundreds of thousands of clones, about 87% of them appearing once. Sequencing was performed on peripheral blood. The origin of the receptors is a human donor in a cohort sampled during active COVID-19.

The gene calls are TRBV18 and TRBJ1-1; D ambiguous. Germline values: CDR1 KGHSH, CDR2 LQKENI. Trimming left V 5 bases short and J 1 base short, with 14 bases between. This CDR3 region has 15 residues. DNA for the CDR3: TGTGCCAGCTCAGGGTCCCGAGGCGAGAACACTGAAGCTTTCTTT. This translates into CASSGSRGENTEAFF.

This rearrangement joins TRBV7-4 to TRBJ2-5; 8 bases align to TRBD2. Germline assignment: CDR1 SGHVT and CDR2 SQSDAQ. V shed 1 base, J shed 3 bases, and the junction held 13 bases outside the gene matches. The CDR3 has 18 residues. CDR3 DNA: TGTGCCAGCAGCTTAGGGGTCCCGGACCCCGGGAGGGAAGAGACCCAGTACTTC. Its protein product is CASSLGVPDPGREETQYF. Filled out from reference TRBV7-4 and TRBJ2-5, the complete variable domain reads GAGVSQSPRYKVAKRGRDVALRCDSISGHVTLYWYRQTLGQGSEVLTYSQSDAQRDKSGRPSGRFSAERPERSVSTLKIQRTEQGDSAVYLCASSLGVPDPGREETQYFGPGTRLLVL.

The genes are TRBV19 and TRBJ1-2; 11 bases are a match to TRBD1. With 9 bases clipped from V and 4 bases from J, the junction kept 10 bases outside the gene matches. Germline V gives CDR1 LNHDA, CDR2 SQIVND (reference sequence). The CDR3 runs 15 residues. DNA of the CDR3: TGTGCCAGCCTTCGAAGGACAGGGGGCTCCTATGGCTACACCTTC. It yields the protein CASLRRTGGSYGYTF.

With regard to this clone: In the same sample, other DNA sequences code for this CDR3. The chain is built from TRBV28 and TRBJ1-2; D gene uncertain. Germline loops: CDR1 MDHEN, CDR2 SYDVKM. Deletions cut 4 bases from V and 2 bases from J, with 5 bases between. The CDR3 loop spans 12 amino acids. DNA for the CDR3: TGTGCCAGCAGTTCCGGGAACTATGGCTACACCTTC. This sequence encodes CASSSGNYGYTF.